This TCR beta chain was sequenced for a study of cytomegalovirus exposure and HLA in healthy donors. The V end was cut by 10 bases, the J end by 5 bases, with 21 bases between. The germline CDR1 and CDR2 sequences are LNHDA and SQIVND (reference sequence). This CDR3 has 15 residues. Both 60 Vbeta primers and 13 Jbeta primers went into the PCR. Assay: immunoSEQ multiplex PCR; the TCRdb copy retains only in-frame clones and omits some. The table shows roughly 230,000 clones, with approximately 84% occurring only once. This TCR was sampled from a girl aged 2 to 9 in good health and CMV-seronegative. Sequenced: PBMCs. The chain carries TRBV19 and TRBJ1-5, with D perhaps TRBD1 (5 bases). CDR3 residues: CATSIGGRAHQPQHF. For the CDR3, the DNA is TGTGCCACCAGTATCGGGGGTAGGGCCCATCAGCCCCAGCATTTT.